This T cell receptor beta chain was identified in a study of cytomegalovirus exposure and HLA in healthy donors (dated by TCRdb to about 2017). Broadly, across the study: According to an earlier analysis of a few hundred of the donors, about 179 million T cells yielded some 110 million unique TCR beta sequences and about 300 Gb of sequence data. An early release that covered about 600 HLA-typed donors contained approximately 300 gigabases of sequencing data and some 87 million unique TCR sequences. The genetic ancestry cluster associated with self-reported Caucasian donors included around 76% of the roughly 400 genotyped donors. The study aimed to test whether signatures of past pathogen exposure could be identified by cataloging public T cell receptors. Using immunosequencing, the study profiled T cell repertoires from 550 to 750 subjects and related those repertoires to cytomegalovirus serostatus. Along with the approximately 620-subject first cohort, a separate validation cohort of over 90 different subjects was used. The study combined high-throughput TCR immunosequencing, statistical association of individual TCRs with disease status, and machine learning to predict cytomegalovirus infection status. To study patterns of TCR occurrence, a later analysis re-analyzed previously published TCR beta repertoires from around 660 donors and added high-resolution HLA genotyping. In the later analysis, no new phenotypic data were used to find candidate immune exposures; instead, reliance was placed on TCR beta sequences and their occurrence across donors. To decide whether each TCR beta V gene segment behaved as functional or pseudogenic, an earlier analysis of some 580 of the donors relied on high-throughput TCR beta sequencing. Donor age, sex, ethnicity and CMV serostatus were compiled alongside the repertoire data. In a later genetic analysis, genome-wide SNP genotypes for about three fifths of the roughly 670 donors were used, and that subset was treated as a discovery cohort. All discovery cohort repertoires had been generated using a single sequencing platform. HLA typing covered class I and class II loci at four-digit resolution. The number of typed donors differed by locus: about 629-640 for A, B, C, DRB1 and DQB1; approximately 520 for DQA1; roughly 600 for DPA1; and some 430 for DPB1. A few DR-DQ haplotypes were handled as single units for association and clustering because linkage in the cohort was strong. On average, over 200,000 unique TCR beta nucleotide sequences were sequenced per donor among about 400 genotyped donors of the cohort, with around 19% of those sequences being non-productive. The study at large found these results: Specific HLA alleles were associated with 18,000 or so TCR beta sequences at a false discovery rate of 0.05 in a later analysis. Immune exposure information for the cohort was limited to CMV serostatus. According to a later genetic analysis, donors in an Asian-associated ancestry cluster had fewer N-insertions in productive TCRs than the roughly 660-donor mean. A later analysis reported that several top co-occurrence clusters appeared linked to parvovirus B19, influenza, CMV and Epstein-Barr virus. Three of the identified cytomegalovirus-associated TCR beta chains were confirmed in vitro to be specific for cytomegalovirus antigens. About 17 rarely observed V segments, including chromosome 9 orphons, were excluded from the earlier analysis of 550 to 700 of the donors because counts were too low. A later analysis found that TCR association rates varied across HLA loci, with DRB1 alleles showing the most associated TCRs and HLA-C alleles the fewest. Most TCR sequences were observed very rarely across donors, whereas some public TCRs were present in many individuals. In an earlier analysis of 587 of the donors, most TCR beta V segments appeared in productive rearrangements about 90% or about 30% of the time, broadly matching IMGT annotations. Because some donors lacked HLA typing at each locus, the association tests relied only on the typed subset. In a later analysis, most CMV-associated TCR beta chains were found to appear HLA-restricted, with HLA associations seemingly driven largely by CMV exposure. Strong co-occurrence of HLA alleles, especially DR and DQ, made assigning TCR associations to individual alleles difficult. The 87-base-pair reads could not distinguish some IMGT-functional V segments, including TRBV6-2 and TRBV6-3, so those segments were excluded. Only TCR beta chains were sequenced in this cohort, and the absence of alpha or paired-chain data limited detectable features. In a later genetic analysis, a missense DCLRE1C variant was associated with V-gene and J-gene trimming of TCR beta chains, and the association was replicated in an independent cohort. Correlated functional status among segregating V segments might be attributable to linkage disequilibrium, but an unknown experimental factor could not be ruled out. The classifier was reported to diagnose cytomegalovirus status with high specificity and sensitivity in both the original and validation cohorts. A group of highly shared sequence variants was considered likely to be a technical artifact of the sequencing pipeline. Compared with equally common non-associated chains, HLA-associated TCR beta chains in a later analysis were more clonally expanded and had lower generation probabilities. It was suggested by the authors that the approach could potentially be generalized to other disease states and immunological phenotypes. Sequencing depth was assumed to be roughly uniform across donors in the presence/absence analyses, though that assumption may not hold. A further reported finding was that TCR beta sequences accurately predicted the HLA-A and HLA-B alleles for most subjects in the first cohort. The study listed 150 to 200 TCR beta chains as associated with cytomegalovirus.

In total, about 650 healthy bone marrow donors made up the cohort. All cohort members were sampled while nominally healthy, although unrecorded immune exposures were likely present. The donor tested CMV seronegative and was one of the 352 seronegative cohort members. Each donor provided a peripheral blood sample, and peripheral blood mononuclear cells were used for TCR beta sequencing. The Qiagen DNeasy Blood Extraction Kit was used to extract genomic DNA from the blood cell samples. The library came from the immunoSEQ multiplex PCR assay. For the multiplex PCR, a mixture combining 60 forward primers for TCR Vbeta segments and 13 reverse primers for TCR Jbeta segments was used. The CDR3 region of rearranged TCR beta genes was amplified from genomic DNA by a multiplex PCR assay. Amplified TCR beta libraries were sequenced as 87-base-pair reads on the Illumina HiSeq System. On the study's bioinformatics: A later analysis tallied about 77 million unique TCR beta chains across the 600 to 700 repertoires, and 10 million to 11 million of those chains were shared by two or more donors. Raw reads were error-corrected and collapsed into unique sequences by a nearest-neighbor algorithm in which closely related sequences were merged to remove PCR and sequencing errors. To assign V, D and J gene segments, CDR3 sequences were aligned to IMGT reference sequences. For a sequence to be retained, a match of at least six nucleotides was required to both a V gene segment and a J gene segment. A rearrangement was called productive if the CDR3 had no stop codons and remained in frame with V and J, and every other rearrangement was called non-productive. Following IMGT convention, CDR3 was defined as the stretch from the second conserved V-encoded cysteine to the conserved J-encoded phenylalanine. The earlier analysis of about 610 of the donors excluded sequences that lacked an unambiguous match to a single V gene segment. An earlier analysis of 450 to 650 of the donors called V segments functional above 56.7% productive rearrangements and segregating when the between-donor standard deviation exceeded 5%. A statistical classification framework was built to diagnose cytomegalovirus status from the catalog of TCR beta chain sequences. In a later analysis, V and J genes were assigned by comparing TCR nucleotide sequences against IMGT/GENE-DB human TR gene sequences. A later analysis assigned CDR3 sequences and most-parsimonious VDJ recombination scenarios with the TCRdist pipeline. In a later analysis, every TCR beta chain was defined by the combination of its CDR3 amino acid sequence and its V-gene family, and reads without a unique V-gene family were dropped. To address suspected cross-contamination and a sequencing artifact, a later analysis removed a few hundred highly shared, low-generation-probability nucleotide sequences. A later analysis calculated a clonal expansion index for each public chain from normalized within-repertoire ranks of inferred template counts. A later analysis computed generation probabilities with a VDJ recombination model fitted to out-of-frame rearrangements, and checked the results against IGoR. Hypergeometric tests were used in a later analysis to score TCR-TCR, TCR-HLA and TCR-CMV co-occurrence, with a repertoire-size bias correction applied to the TCR pairs. A later analysis estimated false discovery rates by permuting HLA or CMV assignments 20 times. In a later analysis, co-occurring TCRs were grouped using DBSCAN, and TCRdist sequence similarity was added for clustering within HLA-allele-positive subsets. Repertoires with fewer than 30,000 or more than 120,000 public chains, plus five repertoires with anomalous nucleotide sharing, were excluded from co-occurrence clustering. In TCRdb, the immuneACCESS table is reduced to in-frame sequences with V and J assigned. These tables do not hold every clone; where another copy was compared, an unresolved V gene accounts for under half, and the others remain unexplained. That table furnishes V, J and clone size, whereas the DNA furnished D and trimming. The sample table lists some 80,000 clones, around 79% of them with a count of one. The ten largest clones take up 1.5% to 2% of the sample.

From cysteine to phenylalanine, the CDR3 is 16 amino acids long. Only the CDR3 DNA is retained, 48 bases long and in frame from the first base. Per the germline V gene (reference sequence), SEHNR is the CDR1 and FQNEAQ is the CDR2. This clone was observed a few times. Its antigen target is currently unknown. One junction end does not reproduce the germline sequence, and a read error may be involved. The source material was PBMCs. This TCR was sampled from a man aged 40-49 years in good health and CMV-seronegative. Recombination linked TRBV7-9 to TRBJ2-1, with no confident D gene call. The sequenced DNA: TGTTCCAGCAGCCCCCCCTGGCCGCAGATTTGGAATGAGCAGTTCTTC. This gives the protein CSSSPPWPQIWNEQFF.